The 26 T cell receptor beta chains below come from one sample, sequenced in a study of T-cell memory formation after mild COVID-19. MiXCR was run by TCRdb on the 5' RACE reads, yielding one entry per CDR3 protein. This repertoire shows a few hundred thousand distinct CDR3 sequences, around 28% found once; its top ten account for less than 15%. Sequenced material: PBMCs or a T cell subset sorted from them (not recorded which). These receptors all come from an adult woman who had mild COVID-19 (a few samples of this study predate the infection). Cell type and time point are not known.

The rearrangement joins TRBV7-2 to TRBJ1-5; no reliable D call. Germline CDR1 is SGHTA and CDR2 is FQGNSA. V lost 5 bases to trimming and J lost 4 bases, with 12 bases between them. The CDR3 contains 14 residues. The CDR3 DNA follows: TGTGCCAGCAGCCCGGGAGTGGTGAATCAGCCCCAGCATTTT. As protein: CASSPGVVNQPQHF.

The V call is TRBV5-6, the J call TRBJ2-3; 7 positions agree with TRBD2. Trimming took 1 base from V and 0 from J; bases not matched to a gene: 5. The CDR3 length is 16 residues. Per germline, CDR1 SGHDT and CDR2 YYEEEE. Here the CDR3 reads CASSLLSGASTDTQYF. The DNA for the CDR3 is TGTGCCAGCAGCTTGCTGAGCGGGGCGAGCACAGATACGCAGTATTTT.

The V and J genes are TRBV5-1 and TRBJ1-1; a possible D gene is TRBD1 (5 bases). The germline V gene has CDR1 SGHRS and CDR2 YFSETQ. The CDR3 covers 13 residues. Trimming stripped 7 bases from V and 1 base from J, with 11 bases between. CDR3 sequence reads: CASGTQKNTEAFF. In nucleotides, the CDR3 is TGCGCCAGCGGGACCCAGAAGAACACTGAAGCTTTCTTT.

This clonotype was detected a few times. The chain uses TRBV5-1 and TRBJ2-1, with TRBD2 matching over 9 bases. The trim removed 0 bases at V and 6 bases at J, leaving 7 bases unmatched. This CDR3 region has 16 residues. Germline assignment: CDR1 SGHRS and CDR2 YFSETQ. The CDR3 DNA reads as TGCGCCAGCAGCTTGGTTGCGGGAGGGGGGTTCAATGAGCAGTTCTTC. This codes for CASSLVAGGGFNEQFF.

The CDR3 DNA reads TGTGCCAGCAGCTCTACTAGCGGGAGGTACAATGAGCAGTTCTTC. Amino acid sequence: CASSSTSGRYNEQFF. The chain carries TRBV5-6 and TRBJ2-1; 12 bases agree with TRBD2. The CDR3 covers 15 residues. Germline V CDR1 and CDR2: SGHDT, YYEEEE. The V gene end was trimmed by 3 bases and the J gene end by 4 bases; junction bases not matched to a gene: 2. Drawing the rest from reference TRBV5-6 and TRBJ2-1, the complete variable domain is DAGVTQSPTHLIKTRGQQVTLRCSPKSGHDTVSWYQQALGQGPQFIFQYYEEEERQRGNFPDRFSGHQFPNYSSELNVNALLLGDSALYLCASSSTSGRYNEQFFGPGTRLTVL.

This clonotype was found many times. The rearrangement links TRBV24-1 to TRBJ2-1; D unclear. V was clipped by 3 bases and J by 3 bases, with 5 bases between them. The germline V gene encodes CDR1 KGHDR and CDR2 SFDVKD. The CDR3 has 13 amino acids. The CDR3 DNA is TGTGCCACCAGTGATCGTCTCTACAATGAGCAGTTCTTC. Amino acid sequence: CATSDRLYNEQFF.

This clonotype was picked up one time. The rearrangement joins TRBV13 to TRBJ2-4; D is possibly TRBD1 or TRBD2 (5 bases each). Looked up from germline, CDR1 is PRHDT and CDR2 is FYEKMQ (reference sequence). V was cut by 0 bases and J by 8 bases, with 14 bases left in between. This CDR3 region has 15 residues. The chain's CDR3 is CASSLGLVGRDIQYF. CDR3 in DNA: TGTGCCAGCAGCTTAGGCCTGGTGGGACGGGACATTCAGTACTTC.

The chain has TRBV18 and TRBJ1-1; TRBD1 agrees at 9 bases. CDR1 is KGHSH, CDR2 LQKENI, per germline. This CDR3 has 15 residues. V shed 2 bases and J 4 bases; nucleotides not matched to a gene: 5. The CDR3 reads CASSPSLTGGTEAFF. CDR3 coding DNA: TGTGCCAGCTCACCAAGTCTGACAGGGGGCACTGAAGCTTTCTTT.

CDR3 loop: CAISEYGGNQPQHF. The CDR3 DNA sequence: TGTGCCATCAGTGAGTATGGGGGGAATCAGCCCCAGCATTTT. This sequence joins TRBV10-3 and TRBJ1-5; maybe TRBD1 (5 bases). V lost 1 base and J 4 bases, leaving 8 bases between the germline ends. The germline gives CDR1 ENHRY, CDR2 SYGVKD. The CDR3 runs to 14 residues.

This sequence joins TRBV6-5 and TRBJ2-3; 11 nucleotides line up with TRBD2. Losses at the gene ends were 7 bases for V and 3 bases for J; bases not matched to a gene: 6. Germline V lookup: CDR1 MNHEY, CDR2 SVGAGI. The CDR3 consists of 15 residues. The CDR3 spells CASMLAGGLTDTQYF. The CDR3 DNA sequence: TGTGCCAGCATGTTAGCGGGGGGGCTAACAGATACGCAGTATTTT.

V is TRBV20-1 and J is TRBJ2-1; 9 bases are a match to TRBD2. CDR1 is DFQATT, CDR2 SNEGSKA, per germline (reference sequence). The CDR3 is 14 residues long. Losses at the gene ends were 3 bases for V and 9 bases for J; bases not matched to a gene: 9. CDR3 sequence reads: CSARLGGRGVEQFF. For the CDR3, the DNA is TGCAGTGCTAGGCTCGGCGGGAGGGGGGTTGAGCAGTTCTTC.

The chain recombines TRBV7-3 with TRBJ2-3; perhaps TRBD2 as D (6 bases). Germline loops: CDR1 SGHTA, CDR2 FQGTGA. The V end was cut by 5 bases, the J end by 2 bases, with 14 bases between. The CDR3 contains 15 residues. CDR3 coding DNA: TGTGCCAGCAGCCCTATTAGCGGACCCACAGATACGCAGTATTTT. Translation: CASSPISGPTDTQYF.

This sequence joins TRBV4-1 and TRBJ1-1; D is uncertain. The CDR3 length is 13 residues. Looked up from germline, CDR1 is MGHRA and CDR2 is YSYEKL. Trimming took 0 bases from V and 4 from J, leaving 6 bases between them. The CDR3, as DNA: TGCGCCAGCAGCCAAGATGCCGCCACTGAAGCTTTCTTT. Protein product: CASSQDAATEAFF.

The chain combines TRBV6-6 with TRBJ2-5; D may match TRBD1 or TRBD2 (7 bases each). There are 20 residues in the CDR3. Germline CDR1 reads MNHNY; CDR2 reads SVGAGI (reference sequence). V was cut by 2 bases and J by 1 base, with 26 bases left in between. The CDR3 reads CASSYGLGRGRERPQETQYF. The DNA for the CDR3 is TGTGCCAGCAGTTACGGGTTAGGGAGGGGGCGGGAGAGGCCCCAAGAGACCCAGTACTTC.

CDR3 DNA: TGTGCCAGCAGCTTAAACCGGGGACTAGCGGGAGGTAGTGAGCAGTTCTTC. This codes for CASSLNRGLAGGSEQFF. This chain connects TRBV7-8 to TRBJ2-1, with 15 bases aligning to TRBD2. J gave up 9 bases and V 2 bases, and 8 bases lay outside the gene matches. Germline V gene lookup returns CDR1 SGHVS and CDR2 FQNEAQ. The CDR3 is made up of 17 amino acids.

The V gene is TRBV7-3, the J gene TRBJ2-7, with 7 positions matching TRBD1. Looked up from germline, CDR1 is SGHTA and CDR2 is FQGTGA. The J segment lost 6 bases and the V segment lost 4 bases, leaving 6 bases of the junction unmatched. The CDR3 is made up of 13 amino acids. Written as DNA, the CDR3 is TGTGCCAGCAGCTCCTGGGACAGCGGCGAGCAGTACTTC. It yields the protein CASSSWDSGEQYF.

This sequence joins TRBV5-1 and TRBJ1-1, with no clear D. V was trimmed by 4 bases and J by 0 bases, leaving 10 bases between them. The germline gives CDR1 SGHRS, CDR2 YFSETQ. The CDR3 spans 14 residues. This CDR3 reads CASSPTRVNTEAFF. The CDR3 coding sequence is TGCGCCAGCAGCCCCACGAGGGTGAACACTGAAGCTTTCTTT.

J is TRBJ2-7 and V is TRBV7-2, with D maybe TRBD2 (6 bases). CDR3 length equals 15 residues. The germline gives CDR1 SGHTA, CDR2 FQGNSA. Trimming removed 4 bases from V and 4 bases from J, with 17 bases in between. The CDR3 reads CASSSGGTAFYEQYF. The DNA of the CDR3 is TGTGCCAGCAGCTCAGGAGGGACGGCGTTTTACGAGCAGTACTTC.

As for this clonotype: Mismatch with germline at one junction end may stem from a read error. The chain has TRBV6-5 and TRBJ2-3, with TRBD2 matching over 7 bases. The CDR3 contains 15 residues. Per germline, CDR1 MNHEY and CDR2 SVGAGI. CDR3 nucleotide sequence: TGTGCCAGCAGTGTAAGCGGGGCTAGCACAGATACGAAGTATTTT. Translation gives CASSVSGASTDTKYF.

The gene calls are TRBV7-2 and TRBJ2-7; 13 bases are a match to TRBD2. The CDR3 is 17 amino acids. After removal of 1 base from V and 2 bases from J, the junction contained 5 bases not matched to a gene. Germline CDR1 reads SGHTA; CDR2 reads FQGNSA. CDR3: CASSLGGLAGAPYEQYF. DNA of the CDR3: TGTGCCAGCAGCTTAGGAGGACTAGCGGGAGCCCCCTACGAGCAGTACTTC.

A few counts support this clonotype. The chain carries TRBV11-2 and TRBJ2-5; the D call may be TRBD1 or TRBD2 (5 bases each). From germline, CDR1 is SGHAT and CDR2 FQNNGV. This CDR3 is built from 11 residues. Deletions cut 1 base from V and 10 bases from J, with 7 bases between. The CDR3 spells CASSLGDGQYF. The CDR3 DNA follows: TGTGCCAGCAGCTTAGGGGACGGCCAGTACTTC.

This clonotype turned up a few times. The J gene is TRBJ2-7, the V gene TRBV29-1; D assignment may be TRBD1 or TRBD2 (5 bases each). In germline, CDR1 is SQVTM, CDR2 ANQGSEA. The CDR3 has 12 residues. V was clipped by 7 bases and J by 2 bases, with 12 bases between them. The CDR3 region is CSATGRTYEQYF. Written as DNA, the CDR3 is TGCAGCGCAACGGGACGGACCTACGAGCAGTACTTC.

V gene TRBV7-3 combines with J gene TRBJ2-1; D is possibly TRBD2 (6 bases). Looked up from germline, CDR1 is SGHTA and CDR2 is FQGTGA. The ends were cut back, 2 bases at V and 12 bases at J, with 20 bases in the middle. The CDR3 runs to 15 residues. CDR3: CASSLDITPGRGQFF. CDR3 nucleotides: TGTGCCAGCAGCTTAGATATTACCCCAGGGCGGGGGCAGTTCTTC.

The rearrangement links TRBV27 to TRBJ2-7, with 7 bases identical to TRBD1. This CDR3 spans 15 amino acids. The V gene end was trimmed by 6 bases and the J gene end by 4 bases; junction bases not matched to a gene: 12. From germline, CDR1 is MNHEY and CDR2 SMNVEV (reference sequence). The CDR3 sequence: CASSRLRQGSYEQYF. CDR3 DNA: TGTGCCAGCAGCCGCCTACGACAGGGAAGTTACGAGCAGTACTTC.

The chain combines TRBV7-6 with TRBJ1-3; D gene ambiguous. This CDR3 comprises 14 residues. V was shortened by 5 bases and J by 5 bases, with 13 bases between the two germline ends. Germline V gene sequence: CDR1 SGHVS, CDR2 FNYEAQ. The CDR3 bases are TGTGCCAGCAGCCACGGAGGGTCGCGAAACACCATATATTTT. Its protein product is CASSHGGSRNTIYF.

This clonotype was counted only a few times. This chain uses TRBV6-5 with TRBJ2-7; 11 nucleotides agree with TRBD2. V lost 0 bases to trimming and J lost 2 bases; unmatched junction nucleotides: 3. Germline V lookup: CDR1 MNHEY, CDR2 SVGAGI. This CDR3 has 16 residues. The CDR3 DNA sequence: TGTGCCAGCAGTTACTCCTTTAGCGGGAGGGCCTACGAGCAGTACTTC. Encoded protein: CASSYSFSGRAYEQYF.